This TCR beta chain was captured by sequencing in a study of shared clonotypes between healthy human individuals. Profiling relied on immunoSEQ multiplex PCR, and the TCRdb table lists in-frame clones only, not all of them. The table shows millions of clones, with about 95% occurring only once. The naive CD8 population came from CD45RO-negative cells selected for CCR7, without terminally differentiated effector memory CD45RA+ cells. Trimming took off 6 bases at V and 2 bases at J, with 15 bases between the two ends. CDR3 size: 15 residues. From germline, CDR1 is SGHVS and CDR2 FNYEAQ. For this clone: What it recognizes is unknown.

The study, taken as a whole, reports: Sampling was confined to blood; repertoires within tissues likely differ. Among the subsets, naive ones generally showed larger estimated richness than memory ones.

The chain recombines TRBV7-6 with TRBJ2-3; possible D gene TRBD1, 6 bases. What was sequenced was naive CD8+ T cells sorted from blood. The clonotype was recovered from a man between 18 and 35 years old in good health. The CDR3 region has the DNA TGTGCCAGCAGTCCCGAGGCAGGGGCCACAGATACGCAGTATTTT. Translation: CASSPEAGATDTQYF.